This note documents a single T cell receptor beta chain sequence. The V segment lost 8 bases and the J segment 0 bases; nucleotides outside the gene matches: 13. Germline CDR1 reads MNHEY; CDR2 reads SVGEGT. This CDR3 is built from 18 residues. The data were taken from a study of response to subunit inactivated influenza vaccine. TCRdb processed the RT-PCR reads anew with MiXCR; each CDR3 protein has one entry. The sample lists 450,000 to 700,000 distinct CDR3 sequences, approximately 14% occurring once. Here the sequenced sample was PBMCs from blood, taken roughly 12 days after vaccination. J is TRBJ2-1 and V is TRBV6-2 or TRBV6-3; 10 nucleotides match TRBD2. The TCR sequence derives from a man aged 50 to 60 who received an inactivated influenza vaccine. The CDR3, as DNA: TGTGCCAGCGGTCGGGTAGCGGGGGGCTCGAGCTCCTACAATGAGCAGTTCTTC. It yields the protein CASGRVAGGSSSYNEQFF.